This TCR beta chain was recorded in a study of CD8+ T cells in alopecia areata. Overall study context: Treated patients took oral tofacitinib at 5 to 10 mg twice daily. For 6 to 18 months, tofacitinib was taken, and 6 months off drug followed.

V lost 0 bases to trimming and J lost 2 bases, with 17 bases between them. The CDR3 extends over 17 amino acids. The germline gives CDR1 SGHRS, CDR2 YFSETQ. Remarks on this clone: Its antigen is not identified.

Sampling of alopecia areata patients yielded lesional scalp punch biopsies as well as peripheral blood. Broader study findings: Clonality exceeded that of normal scalp in lesional scalp, most notably in alopecia totalis/universalis.

It was cDNA, reverse transcribed from extracted RNA, that served as the sequencing template. Method: immunoSEQ multiplex PCR; TCRdb's copy keeps in-frame clones and lacks some. This sample has 110,000 to 150,000 clones, with approximately 49% found just once. This sample comprised CD4+ T cells sorted from blood, obtained at week 0. The clonotype was recovered from a human donor with alopecia areata. This sequence joins TRBV5-1 and TRBJ2-5; D is perhaps TRBD1 (5 bases). The CDR3 coding sequence is TGCGCCAGCAGCTTGGGGTCTCAGGGATGGCCACAAGAGACCCAGTACTTC. It codes for CASSLGSQGWPQETQYF.